Described below is a single T cell receptor (beta chain) sequence and its context. These data originate in a study of CD8+ T cells in alopecia areata. Regarding treatment: oral pan-JAK inhibitor, 5-10 mg twice daily. Sequencing relied on a cDNA template that was reverse transcribed from extracted RNA. The method was immunoSEQ multiplex PCR; TCRdb's version includes in-frame clones alone and lacks a portion of them. Here the sample spans roughly 140,000 clones, approximately 80% being singletons. The CDR3 is 15 amino acids. The germline V gene has CDR1 LGHNA and CDR2 YSLEER. Trimming took 6 bases from V and 0 from J; bases not matched to a gene: 7.

This specimen consisted of CD8+ T cells sorted from blood, obtained at week 4, from a patient treated with tofacitinib. The chain links TRBV4-3 to TRBJ2-7; TRBD2 matches 8 bases. The receptor was derived from a human donor with alopecia areata. CDR3 loop: CASSWRAGVSYEQYF. Written as DNA, the CDR3 is TGCGCCAGCAGTTGGAGAGCGGGGGTCTCCTACGAGCAGTACTTC.